The rows below give T cell receptor beta chains drawn from one sample of a study of cytomegalovirus exposure and HLA in healthy donors. TCRdb's table, derived via immunoSEQ multiplex PCR, lists solely in-frame clones and lacks some. Of approximately 100,000 clones listed, 75% are singletons. Input material: PBMCs. Receptor source: a male donor in good health and CMV-seropositive. Each CDR3 is given without its conserved first and last residue.

TRBV30	AWSPSGGQF
TRBV5-1	ASSLQGGGTDTQY
TRBV29-1	SVEGAGRVTDTQY
TRBV28	ASRGQRAGNEQF
TRBV7-9	ASSSRDIAYEQY
TRBV9	ASSVYGTGAVGELF
TRBV7-2	ASSLTSGGTDTQY
TRBV20-1	SAFTNTEAF
TRBV28	ASSLRVIGGYT
TRBV5-6	ASSVSGGRSNQPQH
TRBV10-1	ASSEQGVGGTTYEQY
TRBV14	ASSQDRSFGRSQETQY
TRBV7-3	ASSWTSGAYNEQF
TRBV9	ASSVMGQGNEQY
TRBV7-9	ASSPGISNQPQH
TRBV7-6	ASSFLDTLGADGNTIY
TRBV7-8	ASSSPRQGSNSPLH
TRBV6-5	ASSYSGRGNSYEQY
TRBV27	ASSLQGWYTGELF
TRBV6-5	ASSYYPDRNTEAF
TRBV27	ASSRSGTLQETQY
TRBV7-2	ASSPPGVSPWTQY
TRBV6-6	ASSTAVYTEQF
TRBV19	ASSIGQGNQPQN
TRBV28	ASEGRGVGAPRH
TRBV19	ASSANRGQGVDYGYT
TRBV4-1	ASSQVGGPTDTQY
TRBV7-9	ASREGEGTEAF
TRBV9	AVSPSGSNEQF
TRBV6-5	ASSYTRSDTQY
TRBV25-1	ASSLTTSGYEQY
TRBV13	ASSLGWVAGGLQETQY
TRBV25-1	ASSARAGTGELF
TRBV5-8	ASSLKTTQY
TRBV25-1	ASSDPWTGRDYGYT
TRBV7-9	ASSSGQPPYEQY
TRBV19	ASSIVASSSGNTIY
TRBV4-1	ASSILAGAFNEQF